These 18 T cell receptor beta chains were sequenced from one sample in a study of blood T cell repertoires in COVID-19. The data were produced by immunoSEQ multiplex PCR, yet TCRdb's version contains in-frame clones alone and is incomplete. The repertoire holds roughly 100,000 clones, with about 90% as singletons. The sample taken for sequencing was peripheral blood. All receptors come from a man younger than 35 with acute or convalescent COVID-19.

On this clone itself: The germline gene is not matched at one end of the junction; a read error may be the cause. The chain uses TRBV29-1 and TRBJ1-4, with 7 positions matching TRBD1. The CDR3 has 15 residues. CDR1 and CDR2 from the germline V gene are SQVTM and ANQGSEA. CDR3 in amino acids: CSAEGRQGQVEKLFF. The CDR3 nucleotides read TGCAGCGCTGAAGGGAGACAGGGTCAAGTTGAAAAACTGTTTTTT.

This chain uses TRBV6-5 with TRBJ1-5; no definite D call. The CDR3 spans 15 residues. Trimming took 0 bases from V and 1 from J, leaving 7 bases between them. CDR1 MNHEY and CDR2 SVGAGI come from the germline V gene. This CDR3 reads CASSYSRHSNQPQHF. DNA of the CDR3: TGTGCCAGCAGTTACTCGCGACACAGCAATCAGCCCCAGCATTTT.

The genes are TRBV3-1 (or the pseudogene TRBV3-2) and TRBJ2-2, with a weak D call TRBD1 (6 bases). The CDR3 covers 16 residues. V was shortened by 3 bases and J by 6 bases, with 17 bases between the two germline ends. Germline assignment: CDR1 LGHDT and CDR2 YNNKEL (reference sequence). CDR3 DNA: TGTGCCAGCAGCCATTACAGGGAAACCGGGCCCGGGGAGCTGTTTTTT. Amino acids: CASSHYRETGPGELFF.

This chain joins TRBV6-5 and TRBJ1-1; 7 bases are a match to TRBD1. The length of the CDR3 is 15 residues. V dropped 0 bases and J dropped 4; count of bases not matched to a gene: 5. Germline CDR1 and CDR2: MNHEY and SVGAGI. The CDR3 protein is CASSYSGQVITEAFF. DNA for the CDR3: TGTGCCAGCAGTTACTCTGGACAGGTGATCACTGAAGCTTTCTTT.

This clone was detected once. The J gene is TRBJ1-5, the V gene TRBV7-2; 7 bases map to TRBD1. The J segment lost 1 base and the V segment lost 6 bases, leaving 15 bases of the junction unmatched. The CDR3 is made up of 18 amino acids. CDR1 and CDR2 from the germline V gene are SGHTA and FQGNSA. CDR3 region: CASSFSSSGGFSNQPQHF. The CDR3 region has the DNA TGTGCCAGCAGTTTTTCCTCCTCAGGGGGTTTCAGCAATCAGCCCCAGCATTTT.

This clone was detected once. The rearrangement uses TRBV27 and TRBJ2-7, with a weak D call TRBD1 (5 bases). Trimming left V 0 bases short and J 3 bases short, with 9 bases between. Germline V gene data show CDR1 as MNHEY and CDR2 as SMNVEV (reference sequence). CDR3 size: 14 residues. CDR3 nucleotides: TGTGCCAGCAGTTTATCAGGGGATCTCTACGAGCAGTACTTC. Translation gives CASSLSGDLYEQYF.

This clone was detected once. The DNA of the CDR3 is TGTGCCAGCAGCTTAGAGTACAGGTCTGGGGCCAACGTCCTGACTTTC. This translates into CASSLEYRSGANVLTF. This chain connects TRBV7-8 to TRBJ2-6; D is perhaps TRBD1 (5 bases). V was trimmed by 1 base and J by 1 base, leaving 8 bases between them. The CDR3 has 16 residues. The germline gives CDR1 SGHVS, CDR2 FQNEAQ. The entire variable domain, with the rest obtained from reference TRBV7-8 and TRBJ2-6, is as follows: GAGVSQSPRYKVAKRGQDVALRCDPISGHVSLFWYQQALGQGPEFLTYFQNEAQLDKSGLPSDRFFAERPEGSVSTLKIQRTQQEDSAVYLCASSLEYRSGANVLTFGAGSRLTVL.

This sequence joins TRBV18 and TRBJ1-6; 7 bases map to TRBD1. The length of the CDR3 is 14 residues. With 3 bases clipped from V and 8 bases from J, the junction kept 4 bases outside the gene matches. The germline CDR1 and CDR2 sequences are KGHSH and LQKENI. The CDR3 nucleotides are TGTGCCAGCTCACCCCGGGACAGCGATTCACCCCTCCACTTT. Amino acids: CASSPRDSDSPLHF.

CDR3 sequence reads: CASSQGLAGDYIYEQYF. The CDR3, as DNA: TGTGCCAGCAGCCAGGGACTAGCGGGAGATTATATCTACGAGCAGTACTTC. The chain carries TRBV5-4 and TRBJ2-7, with 14 bases aligning to TRBD2. The CDR3 runs 17 residues. Germline values: CDR1 SGHNT, CDR2 YYREEE (reference sequence). V was clipped by 4 bases and J by 3 bases; unmatched bases: 9. Complete variable domain (other parts from reference TRBV5-4 and TRBJ2-7): ETGVTQSPTHLIKTRGQQVTLRCSSQSGHNTVSWYQQALGQGPQFIFQYYREEENGRGNFPPRFSGLQFPNYSSELNVNALELDDSALYLCASSQGLAGDYIYEQYFGPGTRLTVT.

In nucleotides, the CDR3 is TGTGCCAGTAGTAACAGCGGGGGGGTCAATGAGCAGTTCTTC. Protein: CASSNSGGVNEQFF. The genes are TRBV19 and TRBJ2-1; 10 bases are shared with TRBD2. Germline CDR1 is LNHDA and CDR2 is SQIVND (reference sequence). The CDR3 contains 14 residues. V shed 4 bases, J shed 6 bases, and the junction held 3 bases outside the gene matches.

The chain recombines TRBV18 with TRBJ1-1; D is ambiguous. The CDR3 is made up of 13 amino acids. The V end was cut by 3 bases, the J end by 0 bases, with 5 bases between. Germline V gives CDR1 KGHSH, CDR2 LQKENI. The CDR3 spells CASSPTMNTEAFF. CDR3 sequence (DNA): TGTGCCAGCTCACCGACAATGAACACTGAAGCTTTCTTT.

The V call is TRBV13, the J call TRBJ1-1; 9 bases line up with TRBD1. Germline V gene sequence: CDR1 PRHDT, CDR2 FYEKMQ (reference sequence). The CDR3 contains 21 residues. With 6 bases clipped from V and 0 bases from J, the junction kept 23 bases outside the gene matches. In nucleotides, the CDR3 is TGTGCCAGCAGATCGGGGGACCGGACAGGGGAATTTTCTAGGATGAACACTGAAGCTTTCTTT. Encoded protein: CASRSGDRTGEFSRMNTEAFF.

By sample share, this clone is medium-sized. The chain couples TRBV18 to TRBJ1-2; 7 bases match TRBD1. This CDR3 region has 15 residues. V shed 4 bases and J 6 bases; nucleotides not matched to a gene: 11. The germline V gene encodes CDR1 KGHSH and CDR2 LQKENI. The CDR3 DNA sequence: TGTGCCAGCTCACAAACCGGGACAGATGATGATGGCTACACCTTC. As protein: CASSQTGTDDDGYTF.

This clone appeared once. The chain is built from TRBV6-5 and TRBJ2-7; 8 bases line up with TRBD1. The CDR3 length is 14 residues. The germline V gene encodes CDR1 MNHEY and CDR2 SVGAGI. V lost 6 bases to trimming and J lost 6 bases; unmatched junction nucleotides: 10. The CDR3 reads CASRPTGELLEQYF. Written as DNA, the CDR3 is TGTGCCAGCAGACCGACAGGGGAACTCCTCGAGCAGTACTTC.

The J gene is TRBJ2-5, the V gene TRBV7-7, with 11 bases aligning to TRBD1. Germline trimming cut 1 base from V and 6 bases from J; bases unmatched to any gene: 4. The V gene's germline CDR1 is SSHAT and CDR2 FNYEAQ (reference sequence). This CDR3 comprises 15 residues. CDR3 nucleotides: TGTGCCAGCAGCTTAGGGGGGACAGGGGGGCAGACCCAGTACTTC. Translation gives CASSLGGTGGQTQYF.

The chain carries TRBV19 and TRBJ1-1; D remains unclear. The CDR3 contains 15 residues. Trimming left V 1 base short and J 1 base short, with 10 bases between. Germline V gene lookup returns CDR1 LNHDA and CDR2 SQIVND (reference sequence). In DNA form, the CDR3 reads TGTGCCAGTAGTATAGGTAATTGGGCGAACACTGAAGCTTTCTTT. It is translated as CASSIGNWANTEAFF.

The V call is TRBV27, the J call TRBJ1-5; TRBD1 might be the D (6 bases). This CDR3 contains 18 residues. Germline V gene lookup returns CDR1 MNHEY and CDR2 SMNVEV (reference sequence). Between the trimmed V and J ends, which lost 5 bases and 4 bases, there was a span of 24 bases. The DNA for the CDR3 is TGTGCCAGCAGTGACGGACAGAGCGATCCCCTCAGAAATCAGCCCCAGCATTTT. It translates to CASSDGQSDPLRNQPQHF.

The chain is built from TRBV5-6 and TRBJ2-1; D is uncertain. The V end was cut by 1 base, the J end by 5 bases, with 4 bases between. This CDR3 has 12 amino acids. Germline loops: CDR1 SGHDT, CDR2 YYEEEE. The CDR3 bases are TGTGCCAGCAGCTTGCTCGACAATGAGCAGTTCTTC. Translation gives CASSLLDNEQFF.